Included here is one T cell receptor beta chain sequence, with context. CDR3 length equals 13 residues. Germline-derived CDR1 and CDR2 are SNHLY and FYNNEI. The J segment lost 0 bases and the V segment lost 6 bases, leaving 2 bases of the junction unmatched. MiXCR was run by TCRdb on the 5' RACE reads, yielding one entry per CDR3 protein. The table includes about 66,000 distinct CDR3 sequences, roughly 13% detected once. This entry is derived from a study of early T cells in non-severe SARS-CoV-2 infection. The sample taken for sequencing was whole blood. The chain joins TRBV2 to TRBJ2-7; 7 nucleotides line up with TRBD1. This clonotype was sampled from an adult who was a healthcare worker with PCR-confirmed SARS-CoV-2 infection or an uninfected control (not recorded which). DNA for the CDR3: TGTGCCAGCAGGGGACAGAACTCCTACGAGCAGTACTTC. Translation gives CASRGQNSYEQYF. The variable domain in full, with the rest retrieved from reference TRBV2 and TRBJ2-7, is EPEVTQTPSHQVTQMGQEVILRCVPISNHLYFYWYRQILGQKVEFLVSFYNNEISEKSEIFDDQFSVERPDGSNFTLKIRSTKLEDSAMYFCASRGQNSYEQYFGPGTRLTVT.